A single sample is the source of the 22 T cell receptor beta chains below, sequenced in a study of blood T cell repertoires in COVID-19. Generated by immunoSEQ multiplex PCR, the TCRdb table keeps only in-frame clones and is missing some. Of around 150,000 clones listed, approximately 90% are singletons. Sequenced material: peripheral blood. The source of these receptors is a man aged 18-30 years with acute or convalescent COVID-19.

A few counts support this clone. The chain joins TRBV12-3 or TRBV12-4 to TRBJ1-2; D uncertain. The CDR3 is 13 residues long. Trimming pared 11 bases from V and 8 bases from J, leaving 21 bases between. CDR3 nucleotide sequence: TGTGCCGGCGCTGGGAGTCACCCTGGAGGCTACACCTTC. It codes for CAGAGSHPGGYTF.

This clone was detected a few times. This sequence joins TRBV6-5 and TRBJ1-1; D call uncertain. This CDR3 has 13 amino acids. V gave up 6 bases and J gave up 1 base, with 9 bases separating them. Germline CDR1 and CDR2: MNHEY and SVGAGI. In DNA form, the CDR3 reads TGTGCCAGCAGGTGGGCGAAGAACACTGAAGCTTTCTTT. This sequence encodes CASRWAKNTEAFF.

The chain has TRBV18 and TRBJ1-5; D ambiguous. From germline, CDR1 is KGHSH and CDR2 LQKENI. CDR3 length: 14 residues. The V gene lost 1 base and the J gene lost 4 bases, with 8 bases spanning the gap. The CDR3 DNA reads as TGTGCCAGCTCACCACAGGAGGCGAATCAGCCCCAGCATTTT. Protein product: CASSPQEANQPQHF.

The V and J genes are TRBV28 and TRBJ2-4, with TRBD2 identical over 8 bases. The junction had 5 bases not matched to a gene; V was cut back by 3 bases and J by 1 base. CDR3 length equals 16 residues. The germline V gene encodes CDR1 MDHEN and CDR2 SYDVKM. The CDR3 DNA sequence: TGTGCCAGCAGTTTCGCCGGGAGGGTTGCCAAAAACATTCAGTACTTC. Protein: CASSFAGRVAKNIQYF. Supplemented by reference TRBV28 and TRBJ2-4, the full variable domain reads DVKVTQSSRYLVKRTGEKVFLECVQDMDHENMFWYRQDPGLGLRLIYFSYDVKMKEKGDIPEGYSVSREKKERFSLILESASTNQTSMYLCASSFAGRVAKNIQYFGAGTRLSVL.

The J gene is TRBJ2-7, the V gene TRBV6-5; 7 bases agree with TRBD1. The germline V gene has CDR1 MNHEY and CDR2 SVGAGI. V lost 4 bases and J lost 0; bases outside the gene matches: 3. The CDR3 covers 14 residues. The CDR3 spells CASSFGTASYEQYF. DNA of the CDR3: TGTGCCAGCAGTTTTGGGACAGCCTCCTACGAGCAGTACTTC.

The V call is TRBV12-5, the J call TRBJ2-5; 8 bases agree with TRBD2. The junction had 11 bases not matched to a gene; V was cut back by 0 bases and J by 2 bases. This CDR3 region has 18 residues. Germline CDR1 and CDR2: LGHNT and FRNRAP. Here the CDR3 reads CASGLVVGGVQEQETQYF. CDR3 sequence (DNA): TGTGCTAGTGGTTTGGTAGTCGGGGGGGTTCAGGAGCAAGAGACCCAGTACTTC.

V is TRBV6-1 and J is TRBJ2-1; D is ambiguous. V lost 6 bases to trimming and J lost 8 bases, with 8 bases between them. The CDR3 consists of 11 residues. Germline CDR1 MNHNS, CDR2 SASEGT. The CDR3 spells CASSPLHEQFF. DNA for the CDR3: TGTGCCAGCAGCCCTCTACATGAGCAGTTCTTC.

The J gene is TRBJ2-7, the V gene TRBV18; 9 nucleotides agree with TRBD1. J lost 0 bases, V lost 6 bases, and 6 bases had no gene match. Germline values: CDR1 KGHSH, CDR2 LQKENI. This CDR3 is built from 15 residues. The CDR3 region is CASSAGQGSSYEQYF. The CDR3 nucleotides are TGTGCCAGCTCGGCTGGACAGGGGTCCTCCTACGAGCAGTACTTC.

The chain employs TRBV5-1 and TRBJ2-2, with 10 bases lining up with TRBD1. Trimming removed 5 bases from V and 6 bases from J; junction bases left unmatched: 10. This CDR3 spans 16 amino acids. CDR1 is SGHRS and CDR2 is YFSETQ in the germline V gene. CDR3 sequence: CASSTTGTGVPGELFF. Here the CDR3 DNA reads TGCGCCAGCAGTACAACCGGGACAGGGGTCCCCGGGGAGCTGTTTTTT.

The chain has TRBV10-1 and TRBJ2-1, with D perhaps matching TRBD2 (6 bases). There are 19 residues in the CDR3. V was pared by 2 bases and J by 5 bases, with 25 bases between. Germline CDR1 is WNHNN and CDR2 is SYGVQD (reference sequence). In nucleotides, the CDR3 is TGCGCCAGCAGTGAGCCCCAGCTACGGGACTTCCTTATGAACAATGAGCAGTTCTTC. Translating gives CASSEPQLRDFLMNNEQFF.

The rearrangement uses TRBV5-4 and TRBJ1-2; 8 bases are shared with TRBD1. The CDR3 contains 17 residues. Trimming cost V 3 bases and J 4 bases; bases outside gene matches: 14. From germline, CDR1 is SGHNT and CDR2 YYREEE (reference sequence). CDR3 coding DNA: TGTGCCAGCAGCTCAGGACAGGGTCGCCTAGTGTTCTATGGCTACACCTTC. Translation gives CASSSGQGRLVFYGYTF.

This rearrangement joins TRBV25-1 to TRBJ1-1; D might be TRBD1 (6 bases). This CDR3 spans 14 amino acids. V lost 1 base to trimming and J lost 3 bases, with 9 bases between them. Looked up from germline, CDR1 is MGHDK and CDR2 is SYGVNS. CDR3 in amino acids: CASSESRGYTEAFF. Here the CDR3 DNA reads TGTGCCAGCAGTGAATCCAGGGGCTACACTGAAGCTTTCTTT.

Remarks on this clone: Other DNA sequences in this specimen translate into the identical CDR3. The CDR3 nucleotides are TGTGCCAGCAGCGTAGCCCCAGGGAACACTGAAGCTTTCTTT. It translates to CASSVAPGNTEAFF. The V call is TRBV9, the J call TRBJ1-1, with no clear D. The CDR3 extends over 14 amino acids. V lost 0 bases and J lost 1, with 7 bases in between. The germline gives CDR1 SGDLS, CDR2 YYNGEE.

The gene calls are TRBV9 and TRBJ2-2; TRBD2 matches at 10 bases. Germline values: CDR1 SGDLS, CDR2 YYNGEE. This CDR3 comprises 17 residues. V gave up 4 bases and J gave up 5 bases; unmatched junction bases: 11. CDR3 nucleotide sequence: TGTGCCAGCAGCCCCCTAGCGGGGGCACCGAGGACCGGGGAGCTGTTTTTT. Translating it yields CASSPLAGAPRTGELFF.

The chain recombines TRBV13 with TRBJ2-7, with D possibly being TRBD2 (6 bases). Germline CDR1 reads PRHDT; CDR2 reads FYEKMQ (reference sequence). This CDR3 region has 15 residues. V was shortened by 5 bases and J by 4 bases, with 18 bases between the two germline ends. The CDR3 DNA reads as TGTGCCAGCAGCCCTCTCGGGGGTAGTCGTTACGAGCAGTACTTC. Translation: CASSPLGGSRYEQYF.

Points on this clone: Different DNA sequences within this sample yield the same CDR3. The V gene is TRBV7-9, the J gene TRBJ2-7; 10 bases fit TRBD1. Germline V gene data show CDR1 as SEHNR and CDR2 as FQNEAQ (reference sequence). J was trimmed by 3 bases and V by 4 bases; bases with no gene match: 6. CDR3 size: 15 residues. The CDR3 DNA reads TGTGCCAGCAGCTCACCGGGACAGGGGAGCTACGAGCAGTACTTC. It is translated as CASSSPGQGSYEQYF.

The rearrangement joins TRBV4-1 to TRBJ1-5; D remains ambiguous. Per the germline V gene, CDR1 is MGHRA and CDR2 is YSYEKL. V lost 5 bases and J 1 base, leaving 9 bases between the germline ends. This CDR3 comprises 14 residues. CDR3 sequence: CASSVTESNQPQHF. CDR3 DNA: TGCGCCAGCAGCGTTACAGAGAGCAATCAGCCCCAGCATTTT.

This clone was seen more than once but under ten times. The CDR3 reads CASNMGLNTEAFF. The CDR3 DNA is TGTGCCAGTAACATGGGCCTCAACACTGAAGCTTTCTTT. This chain joins TRBV19 and TRBJ1-1; D is unclear. Per germline, CDR1 LNHDA and CDR2 SQIVND (reference sequence). The CDR3 totals 13 residues. Trimming left V 7 bases short and J 2 bases short, with 11 bases between. The whole variable domain, remainder taken from reference TRBV19 and TRBJ1-1, is DGGITQSPKYLFRKEGQNVTLSCEQNLNHDAMYWYRQDPGQGLRLIYYSQIVNDFQKGDIAEGYSVSREKKESFPLTVTSAQKNPTAFYLCASNMGLNTEAFFGQGTRLTVV.

V gene TRBV12-3 or TRBV12-4 combines with J gene TRBJ1-1; tentative D call: TRBD1 (6 bases). CDR3 size: 13 residues. The V end lost 10 bases, the J end lost 1 base, and 13 bases lay between the germline ends. CDR3 amino acids: CATLGGGNTEAFF. CDR3 in DNA: TGTGCCACCCTAGGGGGGGGGAACACTGAAGCTTTCTTT.

The chain couples TRBV27 to TRBJ1-2, with 12 bases lining up with TRBD1. The ends lost 6 bases at V and 7 bases at J; junction bases unmatched: 15. This CDR3 has 17 residues. Per germline, CDR1 MNHEY and CDR2 SMNVEV (reference sequence). The CDR3 reads CASRPRGTGGMGSGYTF. Written as DNA, the CDR3 is TGTGCCAGCAGGCCACGAGGGACAGGGGGCATGGGGAGTGGCTACACCTTC.

Only one count was recorded for this clone. The chain carries TRBV7-9 and TRBJ1-2, with a tentative D call TRBD1 (5 bases). V lost 1 base and J lost 0, with 15 bases in between. The CDR3 extends over 17 amino acids. Germline-derived CDR1 and CDR2 are SEHNR and FQNEAQ (reference sequence). The CDR3, as DNA: TGTGCCAGCAGCTTAGTTCGGGGGGTTGTCCCTAACTATGGCTACACCTTC. Translated: CASSLVRGVVPNYGYTF.

The V gene is TRBV5-4, the J gene TRBJ2-7, with D tentatively TRBD1 (5 bases). From germline, CDR1 is SGHNT and CDR2 YYREEE (reference sequence). Deletions cut 1 base from V and 1 base from J, with 12 bases between. CDR3 size: 15 residues. The CDR3 here is CASSLYDSRSYEQYF. For the CDR3, the DNA is TGTGCCAGCAGCTTGTACGACAGTAGATCCTACGAGCAGTACTTC.